The 8 T cell receptor beta chains given below trace back to one sample, sequenced in a study of blood T cell repertoires in COVID-19. Libraries were prepared by immunoSEQ multiplex PCR; TCRdb keeps only in-frame clonotypes and omits some of them. The sample holds about 440,000 clones, about 90% seen once. Specimen: PBMCs or T cells enriched from blood (not recorded which). The receptors here all came from a man between 18 and 35 years old who had recovered from COVID-19.

The chain couples TRBV2 to TRBJ1-5; a weak D match, TRBD1 (5 bases). Germline CDR1 reads SNHLY; CDR2 reads FYNNEI. Trimming removed 7 bases at V and 9 bases at J, with 19 bases between. CDR3 length: 14 residues. The CDR3 DNA is TGTGCCAGCACGCGGGACCTTCGCGGGGGGCCCCAGCATTTT. It is translated as CASTRDLRGGPQHF.

This sequence joins TRBV10-3 and TRBJ2-7; TRBD2 matches 7 bases. CDR1 is ENHRY and CDR2 is SYGVKD in the germline V gene. The CDR3 loop spans 15 amino acids. V was clipped by 3 bases and J by 4 bases; unmatched bases: 9. The CDR3 sequence: CAISDYSSGNYEQYF. CDR3 coding DNA: TGTGCCATCAGTGACTATAGCAGCGGGAATTACGAGCAGTACTTC.

Only one count was recorded for this clone. The gene calls are TRBV19 and TRBJ1-2, with D perhaps TRBD1 (6 bases). This CDR3 is built from 13 residues. The germline CDR1 and CDR2 sequences are LNHDA and SQIVND (reference sequence). Trimming stripped 5 bases from V and 4 bases from J, with 11 bases between. CDR3 residues: CASSGRGTYGYTF. The DNA of the CDR3 is TGTGCCAGTAGTGGCAGGGGCACCTATGGCTACACCTTC.

The J gene is TRBJ1-2, the V gene TRBV25-1; 7 nucleotides agree with TRBD1. This CDR3 has 14 residues. With V trimmed by 4 bases and J by 7 bases, 9 bases remained unmatched. CDR1 and CDR2 (germline): MGHDK, SYGVNS. CDR3: CASSAPTGLIGYTF. The CDR3 nucleotides read TGTGCCAGCAGTGCTCCGACAGGGCTTATTGGCTACACCTTC.

This rearrangement joins TRBV5-1 to TRBJ1-1, with a possible D match to TRBD1 (5 bases). The CDR3 loop spans 19 amino acids. From germline, CDR1 is SGHRS and CDR2 YFSETQ. Deletions cut 2 bases from V and 4 bases from J, with 27 bases between. Written as DNA, the CDR3 is TGCGCCAGCAGCTTAATGCGGGATCATGCCCTGGGGGGGGGCACTGAAGCTTTCTTT. This gives the protein CASSLMRDHALGGGTEAFF.

This chain uses TRBV9 with TRBJ2-1; maybe TRBD2 (6 bases). The V end was cut by 2 bases, the J end by 5 bases, with 11 bases between. The germline V gene has CDR1 SGDLS and CDR2 YYNGEE. There are 14 residues in the CDR3. Written as DNA, the CDR3 is TGTGCCAGCAGCGTGGGAGGCTGGAACAATGAGCAGTTCTTC. Translation gives CASSVGGWNNEQFF.

The chain couples TRBV15 to TRBJ2-1; 11 positions match TRBD2. V shed 7 bases, J shed 7 bases, and the junction held 9 bases outside the gene matches. CDR3 size: 15 residues. Germline loops: CDR1 LNHNV, CDR2 YYDKDF (reference sequence). DNA for the CDR3: TGTGCCACCACCTCATATAGCGGGAGGGAAAATGAGCAGTTCTTC. Translating gives CATTSYSGRENEQFF. Variable domain in full (rest from reference TRBV15 and TRBJ2-1): DAMVIQNPRYQVTQFGKPVTLSCSQTLNHNVMYWYQQKSSQAPKLLFHYYDKDFNNEADTPDNFQSRRPNTSFCFLDIRSPGLGDTAMYLCATTSYSGRENEQFFGPGTRLTVL.

The gene calls are TRBV5-1 and TRBJ2-5; 7 bases agree with TRBD1. V was pared by 1 base and J by 1 base, with 10 bases of the junction left unmatched. Germline V gives CDR1 SGHRS, CDR2 YFSETQ. The length of the CDR3 is 17 residues. CDR3 in DNA: TGCGCCAGCAGCTTGATCCCGACAGGGTCGGGCCAAGAGACCCAGTACTTC. Encoded protein: CASSLIPTGSGQETQYF. The variable domain in full, completed from reference TRBV5-1 and TRBJ2-5, reads KAGVTQTPRYLIKTRGQQVTLSCSPISGHRSVSWYQQTPGQGLQFLFEYFSETQRNKGNFPGRFSGRQFSNSRSEMNVSTLELGDSALYLCASSLIPTGSGQETQYFGPGTRLLVL.